The 18 T cell receptor beta chains in this list originate from one sample, sequenced in a study of blood T cell repertoires in COVID-19. Using immunoSEQ multiplex PCR, the repertoire was profiled, and TCRdb retains in-frame clones only, with some absent. The sample carries tens of thousands of clones, about 89% recorded once. Sequencing was performed on peripheral blood. The origin of the receptors is a woman aged 55 to 70 with active COVID-19.

This sequence joins TRBV7-8 and TRBJ2-7, with TRBD1 matching 7 bases. The CDR3 totals 13 residues. Germline loops: CDR1 SGHVS, CDR2 FQNEAQ. J was trimmed by 7 bases and V by 5 bases; bases with no gene match: 8. DNA of the CDR3: TGTGCCAGCAGCCGCCCGACAGGGTGGGAGCAGTACTTC. Its translation is CASSRPTGWEQYF.

This clone appeared a single time. The chain couples TRBV7-2 to TRBJ2-3; 8 nucleotides match TRBD1. Germline CDR1 is SGHTA and CDR2 is FQGNSA. The junction had 4 bases not matched to a gene; V was cut back by 2 bases and J by 3 bases. The CDR3 extends over 15 amino acids. The CDR3 DNA is TGTGCCAGCAGCTTACAGGGGGCCCTAACAGATACGCAGTATTTT. It codes for CASSLQGALTDTQYF.

The sample holds one count of this clone. The rearrangement links TRBV2 to TRBJ2-3, with TRBD2 matching 14 bases. Looked up from germline, CDR1 is SNHLY and CDR2 is FYNNEI. This CDR3 contains 14 residues. The V gene end was trimmed by 9 bases and the J gene end by 5 bases; junction bases not matched to a gene: 4. The CDR3 region is CASTGTSGGDTQYF. Here the CDR3 DNA reads TGTGCCAGTACCGGGACTAGCGGGGGAGATACGCAGTATTTT.

This chain connects TRBV19 to TRBJ2-3, with TRBD2 matching 7 bases. Germline CDR1 LNHDA, CDR2 SQIVND (reference sequence). The CDR3 length is 16 residues. V shed 4 bases and J 1 base; nucleotides not matched to a gene: 8. This CDR3 is CASSTPRLAGTDTQYF. Written as DNA, the CDR3 is TGTGCCAGTAGTACTCCTAGACTAGCCGGCACAGATACGCAGTATTTT.

V gene TRBV6-2 or TRBV6-3 combines with J gene TRBJ2-1; 7 bases match TRBD1. The trim removed 6 bases at V and 3 bases at J, leaving 5 bases unmatched. Looked up from germline, CDR1 is MNHEY and CDR2 is SVGEGT. The CDR3 contains 14 residues. DNA of the CDR3: TGTGCCAGCAGCCAGGGACAGTTCTACAATGAGCAGTTCTTC. Its protein product is CASSQGQFYNEQFF.

This clone was seen only a few times. V and J are TRBV24-1 and TRBJ1-5; 7 bases match TRBD1. Trimming took 9 bases from V and 2 from J; bases not matched to a gene: 6. Germline V CDR1 and CDR2: KGHDR, SFDVKD. The CDR3 runs to 14 residues. This CDR3 reads CATWGQRGNQPQHF. The CDR3 DNA follows: TGTGCCACCTGGGGACAGCGGGGCAATCAGCCCCAGCATTTT.

V is TRBV6-5 and J is TRBJ2-5; 7 bases agree with TRBD2. The trim removed 5 bases at V and 3 bases at J, leaving 6 bases unmatched. The CDR3 runs to 14 residues. Germline V gene lookup returns CDR1 MNHEY and CDR2 SVGAGI. In DNA, the CDR3 is TGTGCCAGCAGTAGGACCGGGACTAAAGAGACCCAGTACTTC. Protein sequence: CASSRTGTKETQYF.

The V and J genes are TRBV11-2 and TRBJ1-6, with D unresolved. Between the trimmed V and J ends, which lost 1 base and 3 bases, there was a span of 10 bases. The germline CDR1 and CDR2 sequences are SGHAT and FQNNGV. The CDR3 has 16 residues. The CDR3 coding sequence is TGTGCCAGCAGCTTAGGCGGAGGAAACTATAATTCACCCCTCCACTTT. Its protein is CASSLGGGNYNSPLHF.

This clone occurred a few times. V is TRBV5-1 and J is TRBJ1-5; no definite D call. V was pared by 5 bases and J by 8 bases, with 14 bases between. Germline V gene sequence: CDR1 SGHRS, CDR2 YFSETQ. The CDR3 totals 13 residues. CDR3 sequence: CASRGTPEKPQHF. DNA of the CDR3: TGCGCCAGCAGGGGCACTCCGGAAAAGCCCCAGCATTTT. The variable domain in full, with the rest retrieved from reference TRBV5-1 and TRBJ1-5, is KAGVTQTPRYLIKTRGQQVTLSCSPISGHRSVSWYQQTPGQGLQFLFEYFSETQRNKGNFPGRFSGRQFSNSRSEMNVSTLELGDSALYLCASRGTPEKPQHFGDGTRLSIL.

This chain's CDR3 is CASSPRQGDSYNEQFF. The CDR3 DNA reads as TGTGCCAGCAGCCCTCGACAGGGAGACTCCTACAATGAGCAGTTCTTC. This chain connects TRBV7-2 to TRBJ2-1; 7 bases match TRBD1. Germline-derived CDR1 and CDR2 are SGHTA and FQGNSA. The ends lost 5 bases at V and 0 bases at J; junction bases unmatched: 7. The CDR3 is made up of 16 amino acids.

The genes are TRBV9 and TRBJ2-7, with 7 bases lining up with TRBD1. V shed 3 bases and J 0 bases; nucleotides not matched to a gene: 6. The CDR3 runs 15 residues. Germline CDR1 and CDR2: SGDLS and YYNGEE. CDR3 sequence reads: CASSATGDSSYEQYF. CDR3 bases: TGTGCCAGCAGCGCCACAGGGGACAGCTCCTACGAGCAGTACTTC.

The CDR3 DNA sequence: TGTGCCAGCAGCTTAGGGGCCGGGAGCCCAAATGAGCAGTTCTTC. Its translation: CASSLGAGSPNEQFF. The rearrangement joins TRBV7-9 to TRBJ2-1; maybe TRBD2 (6 bases). The CDR3 extends over 15 amino acids. V was trimmed by 1 base and J by 7 bases, leaving 14 bases between them. CDR1 is SEHNR and CDR2 is FQNEAQ in the germline V gene (reference sequence).

The chain carries TRBV1 and TRBJ2-1; the tabulated D call, TRBD2, remains unverified against the DNA. TRBV1 is a pseudogene locus. This CDR3 region has 16 residues. As DNA, the CDR3 is TGCACCAGCAGCCCGCGACTAGCGGGGGAGTACAATGAGCAGTTCTTC. This codes for CTSSPRLAGEYNEQFF.

The CDR3 sequence: CASSQDAGAGKLFF. The CDR3 DNA reads as TGTGCCAGCAGCCAAGACGCGGGGGCTGGGAAACTGTTTTTT. The rearrangement joins TRBV4-2 to TRBJ1-4, with D perhaps TRBD1 (6 bases). CDR1 and CDR2 (germline): LGHNA, YNFKEQ. The V end was cut by 0 bases, the J end by 11 bases, with 13 bases between. The CDR3 sequence is 14 residues long.

This clone was observed a handful of times. This sequence joins TRBV6-2 or TRBV6-3 and TRBJ1-2, with D perhaps matching TRBD1 (5 bases). V lost 0 bases and J lost 6, with 17 bases in between. Germline values: CDR1 MNHEY, CDR2 SVGEGT. The CDR3 is 16 residues long. Here the CDR3 reads CASSYSLRARSDGYTF. The CDR3, as DNA: TGTGCCAGCAGTTACTCTCTCAGGGCCCGGTCGGATGGCTACACCTTC.

V and J are TRBV6-5 and TRBJ2-5; 10 bases fit TRBD1. The CDR3 runs to 15 residues. Losses at the gene ends were 4 bases for V and 5 bases for J; bases not matched to a gene: 7. Germline V CDR1 and CDR2: MNHEY, SVGAGI. In DNA form, the CDR3 reads TGTGCCAGCAGTTCGGGACAGGGGAGAGGTGAGACCCAGTACTTC. The encoded protein is CASSSGQGRGETQYF.

This rearrangement joins TRBV9 to TRBJ2-3, with TRBD2 matching over 7 bases. CDR1 and CDR2 from the germline V gene are SGDLS and YYNGEE. The CDR3 contains 15 residues. Trimming cost V 0 bases and J 2 bases; bases outside gene matches: 3. The CDR3 bases are TGTGCCAGCAGCGTAGAGCGGGGCTACACAGATACGCAGTATTTT. Protein: CASSVERGYTDTQYF.

This sequence joins TRBV10-3 and TRBJ1-2; TRBD1 agrees at 9 bases. Per the germline V gene, CDR1 is ENHRY and CDR2 is SYGVKD. This CDR3 has 16 residues. V lost 3 bases, J lost 5 bases, and 10 bases stayed unmatched. For the CDR3, the DNA is TGTGCCATCAGTGAATCCGGGACAGGGAAGACATATGGCTACACCTTC. Residues: CAISESGTGKTYGYTF.